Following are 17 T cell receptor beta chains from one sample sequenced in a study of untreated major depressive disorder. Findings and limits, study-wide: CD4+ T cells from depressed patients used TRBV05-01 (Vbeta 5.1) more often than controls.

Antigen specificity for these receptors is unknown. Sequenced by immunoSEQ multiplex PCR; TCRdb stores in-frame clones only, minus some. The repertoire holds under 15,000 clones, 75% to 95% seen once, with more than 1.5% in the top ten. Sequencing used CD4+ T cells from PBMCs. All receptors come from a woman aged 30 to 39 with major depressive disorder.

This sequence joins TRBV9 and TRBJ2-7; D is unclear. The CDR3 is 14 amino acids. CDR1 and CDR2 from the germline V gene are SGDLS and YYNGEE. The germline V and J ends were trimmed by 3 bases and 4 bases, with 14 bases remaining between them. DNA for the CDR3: TGTGCCAGCAGCGAAACACCCGGGTCGTACGAGCAGTACTTC. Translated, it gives CASSETPGSYEQYF. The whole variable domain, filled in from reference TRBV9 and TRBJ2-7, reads DSGVTQTPKHLITATGQRVTLRCSPRSGDLSVYWYQQSLDQGLQFLIQYYNGEERAKGNILERFSAQQFPDLHSELNLSSLELGDSALYFCASSETPGSYEQYFGPGTRLTVT.

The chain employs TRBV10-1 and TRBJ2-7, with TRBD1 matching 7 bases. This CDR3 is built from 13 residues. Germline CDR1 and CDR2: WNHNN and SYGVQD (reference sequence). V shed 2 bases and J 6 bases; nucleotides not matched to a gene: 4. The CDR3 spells CASSEANRGEQYF. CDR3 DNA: TGCGCCAGCAGTGAGGCCAACAGGGGCGAGCAGTACTTC.

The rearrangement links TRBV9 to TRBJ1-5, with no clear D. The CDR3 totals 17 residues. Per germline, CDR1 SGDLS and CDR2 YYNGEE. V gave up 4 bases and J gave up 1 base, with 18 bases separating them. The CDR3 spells CASSSRFNSGSNQPQHF. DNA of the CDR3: TGTGCCAGCAGCTCCCGGTTTAATTCCGGGAGCAATCAGCCCCAGCATTTT.

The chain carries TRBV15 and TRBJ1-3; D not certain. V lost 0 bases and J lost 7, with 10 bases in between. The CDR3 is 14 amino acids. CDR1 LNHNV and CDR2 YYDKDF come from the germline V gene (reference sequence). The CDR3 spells CATSRDRRANTIYF. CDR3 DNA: TGTGCCACCAGCAGAGATCGGAGGGCGAACACCATATATTTT.

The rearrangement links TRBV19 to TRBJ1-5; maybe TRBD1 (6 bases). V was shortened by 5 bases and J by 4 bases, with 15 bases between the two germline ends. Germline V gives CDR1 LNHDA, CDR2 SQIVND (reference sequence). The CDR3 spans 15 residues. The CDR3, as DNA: TGTGCCAGTAGTCCCGGGGGCCTAACAAATCAGCCCCAGCATTTT. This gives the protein CASSPGGLTNQPQHF.

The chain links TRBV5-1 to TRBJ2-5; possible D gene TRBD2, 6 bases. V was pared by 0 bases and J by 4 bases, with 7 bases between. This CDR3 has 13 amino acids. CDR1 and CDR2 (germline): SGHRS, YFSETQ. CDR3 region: CASSLVGGETQYF. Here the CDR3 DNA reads TGCGCCAGCAGCTTGGTGGGGGGAGAGACCCAGTACTTC. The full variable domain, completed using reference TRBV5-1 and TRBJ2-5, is KAGVTQTPRYLIKTRGQQVTLSCSPISGHRSVSWYQQTPGQGLQFLFEYFSETQRNKGNFPGRFSGRQFSNSRSEMNVSTLELGDSALYLCASSLVGGETQYFGPGTRLLVL.

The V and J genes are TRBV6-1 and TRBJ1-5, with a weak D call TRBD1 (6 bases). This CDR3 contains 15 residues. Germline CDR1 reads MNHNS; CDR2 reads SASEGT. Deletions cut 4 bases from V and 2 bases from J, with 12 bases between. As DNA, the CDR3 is TGTGCCAGCAGTGGGGAGGGGGGACGCAATCAGCCCCAGCATTTT. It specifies CASSGEGGRNQPQHF.

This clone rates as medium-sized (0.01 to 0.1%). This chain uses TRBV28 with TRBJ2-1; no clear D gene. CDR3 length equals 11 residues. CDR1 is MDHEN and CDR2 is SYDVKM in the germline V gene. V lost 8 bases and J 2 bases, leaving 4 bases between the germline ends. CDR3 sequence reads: CASGTYNEQFF. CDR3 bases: TGTGCCAGCGGAACCTACAATGAGCAGTTCTTC.

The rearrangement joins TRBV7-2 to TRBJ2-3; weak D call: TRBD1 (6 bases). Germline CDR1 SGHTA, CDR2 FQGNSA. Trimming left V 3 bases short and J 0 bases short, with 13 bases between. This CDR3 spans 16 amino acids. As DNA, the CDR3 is TGTGCCAGCAGCTTTACAGGGCGGCGAAGCACAGATACGCAGTATTTT. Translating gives CASSFTGRRSTDTQYF.

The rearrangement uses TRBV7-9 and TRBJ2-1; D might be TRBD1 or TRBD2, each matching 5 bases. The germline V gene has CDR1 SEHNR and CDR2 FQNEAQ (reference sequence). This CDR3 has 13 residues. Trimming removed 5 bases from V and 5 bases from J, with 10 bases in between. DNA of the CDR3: TGTGCCAGCAGCCTGGGGACCGACAATGAGCAGTTCTTC. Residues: CASSLGTDNEQFF.

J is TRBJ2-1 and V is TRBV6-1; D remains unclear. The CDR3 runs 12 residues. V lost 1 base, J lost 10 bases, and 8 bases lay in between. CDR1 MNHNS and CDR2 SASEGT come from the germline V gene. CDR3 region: CASSEEWGEQFF. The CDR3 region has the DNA TGTGCCAGCAGTGAAGAATGGGGAGAGCAGTTCTTC.

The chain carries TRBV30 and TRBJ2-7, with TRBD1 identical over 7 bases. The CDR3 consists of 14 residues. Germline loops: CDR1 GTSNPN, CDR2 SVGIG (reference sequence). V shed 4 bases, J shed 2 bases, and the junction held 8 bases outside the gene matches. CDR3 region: CAWKSTGKAYEQYF. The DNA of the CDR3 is TGTGCCTGGAAATCGACAGGGAAGGCCTACGAGCAGTACTTC.

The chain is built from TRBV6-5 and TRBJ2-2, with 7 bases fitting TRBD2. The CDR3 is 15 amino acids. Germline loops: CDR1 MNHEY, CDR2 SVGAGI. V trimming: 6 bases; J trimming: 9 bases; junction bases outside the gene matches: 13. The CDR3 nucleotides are TGTGCCAGCAGGTCGACTAGCTTGTGGGGAAGGGAGCTGTTTTTT. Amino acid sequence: CASRSTSLWGRELFF.

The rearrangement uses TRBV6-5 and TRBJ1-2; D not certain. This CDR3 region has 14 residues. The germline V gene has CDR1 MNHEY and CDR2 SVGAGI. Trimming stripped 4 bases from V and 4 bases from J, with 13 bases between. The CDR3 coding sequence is TGTGCCAGCAGTTCGGGGAGGAGAGGCTATGGCTACACCTTC. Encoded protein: CASSSGRRGYGYTF.

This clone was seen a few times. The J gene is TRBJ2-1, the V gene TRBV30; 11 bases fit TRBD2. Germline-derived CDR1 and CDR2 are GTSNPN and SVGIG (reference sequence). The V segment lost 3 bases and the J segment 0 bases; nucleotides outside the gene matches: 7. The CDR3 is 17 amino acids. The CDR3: CAWRRLAGGSSYNEQFF. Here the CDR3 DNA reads TGTGCCTGGAGAAGGTTAGCGGGAGGGAGCTCCTACAATGAGCAGTTCTTC.

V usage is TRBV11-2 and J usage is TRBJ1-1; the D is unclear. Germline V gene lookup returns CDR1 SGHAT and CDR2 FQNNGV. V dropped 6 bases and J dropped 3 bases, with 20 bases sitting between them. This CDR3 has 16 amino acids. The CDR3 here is CASSTIGKTKDTEAFF. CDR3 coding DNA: TGTGCCAGCAGTACAATTGGGAAGACCAAGGACACTGAAGCTTTCTTT.

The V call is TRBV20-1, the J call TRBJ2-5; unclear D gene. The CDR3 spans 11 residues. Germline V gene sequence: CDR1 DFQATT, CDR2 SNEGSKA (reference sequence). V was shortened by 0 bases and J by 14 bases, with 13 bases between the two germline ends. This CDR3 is CSARDRQIIYF. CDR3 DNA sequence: TGCAGTGCTAGAGATCGGCAGATAATATACTTC.